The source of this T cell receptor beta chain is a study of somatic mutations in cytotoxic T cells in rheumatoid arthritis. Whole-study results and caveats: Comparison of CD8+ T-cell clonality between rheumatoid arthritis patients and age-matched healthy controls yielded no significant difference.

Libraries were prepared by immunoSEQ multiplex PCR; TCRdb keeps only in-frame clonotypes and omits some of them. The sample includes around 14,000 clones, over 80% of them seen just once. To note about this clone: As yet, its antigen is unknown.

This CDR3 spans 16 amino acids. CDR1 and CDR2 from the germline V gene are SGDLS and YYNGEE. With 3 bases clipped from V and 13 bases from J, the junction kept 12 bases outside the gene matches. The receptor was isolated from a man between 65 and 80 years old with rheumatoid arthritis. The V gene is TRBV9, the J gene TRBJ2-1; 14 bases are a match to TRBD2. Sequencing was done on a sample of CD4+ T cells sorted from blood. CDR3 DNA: TGTGCCAGCAGCGCCCCGGGACTAGCGGGAGATTCTGGTCAGTTCTTC. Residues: CASSAPGLAGDSGQFF.